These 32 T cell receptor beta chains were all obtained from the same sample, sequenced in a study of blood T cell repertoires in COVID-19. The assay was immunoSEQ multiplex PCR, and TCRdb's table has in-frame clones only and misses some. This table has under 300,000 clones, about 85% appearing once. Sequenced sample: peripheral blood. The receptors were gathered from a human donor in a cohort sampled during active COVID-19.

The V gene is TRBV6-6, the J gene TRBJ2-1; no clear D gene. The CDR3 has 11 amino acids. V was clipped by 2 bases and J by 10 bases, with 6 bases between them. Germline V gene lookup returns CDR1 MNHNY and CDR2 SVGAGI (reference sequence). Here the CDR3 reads CASSYPPEQFF. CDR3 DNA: TGTGCCAGCAGTTACCCTCCCGAGCAGTTCTTC.

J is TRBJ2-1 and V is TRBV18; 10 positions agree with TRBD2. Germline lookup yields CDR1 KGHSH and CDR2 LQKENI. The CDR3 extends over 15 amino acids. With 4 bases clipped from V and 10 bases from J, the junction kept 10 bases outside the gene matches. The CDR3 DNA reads TGTGCCAGCTCACAGGGGACTAGCGTTCCTCCGGAGCAGTTCTTC. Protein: CASSQGTSVPPEQFF. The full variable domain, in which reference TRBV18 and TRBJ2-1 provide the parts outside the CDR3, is NAGVMQNPRHLVRRRGQEARLRCSPMKGHSHVYWYRQLPEEGLKFMVYLQKENIIDESGMPKERFSAEFPKEGPSILRIQQVVRGDSAAYFCASSQGTSVPPEQFFGPGTRLTVL.

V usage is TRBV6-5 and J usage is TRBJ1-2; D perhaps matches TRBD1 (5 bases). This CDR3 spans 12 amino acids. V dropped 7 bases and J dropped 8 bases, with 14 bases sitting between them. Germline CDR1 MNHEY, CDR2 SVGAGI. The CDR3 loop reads CASTMGRDGYTF. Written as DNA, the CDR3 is TGTGCCAGCACCATGGGGCGAGACGGCTACACCTTC.

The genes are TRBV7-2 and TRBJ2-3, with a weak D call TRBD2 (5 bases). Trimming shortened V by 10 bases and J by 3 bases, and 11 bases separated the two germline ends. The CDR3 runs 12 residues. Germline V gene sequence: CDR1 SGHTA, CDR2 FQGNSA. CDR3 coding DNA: TGTGCCACCGGGGAGTTGACAGATACGCAGTATTTT. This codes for CATGELTDTQYF.

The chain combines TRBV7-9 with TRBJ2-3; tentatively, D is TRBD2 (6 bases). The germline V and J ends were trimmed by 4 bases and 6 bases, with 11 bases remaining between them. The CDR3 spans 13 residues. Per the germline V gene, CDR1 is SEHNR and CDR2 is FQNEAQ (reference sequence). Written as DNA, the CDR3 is TGTGCCAGCAGCTCGGAGGGGTCGGATACGCAGTATTTT. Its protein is CASSSEGSDTQYF.

CDR3 DNA sequence: TGTGCCAGCAGTTCACTAGCGGGAGCATCCACCGGGGAGCTGTTTTTT. Encoded protein: CASSSLAGASTGELFF. The genes are TRBV6-2 or TRBV6-3 and TRBJ2-2, with 11 bases fitting TRBD2. CDR3 size: 16 residues. The ends lost 4 bases at V and 4 bases at J; junction bases unmatched: 5. The germline CDR1 and CDR2 sequences are MNHEY and SVGEGT.

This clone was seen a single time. The CDR3 loop reads CASSGLAGVIGELFF. CDR3 in DNA: TGTGCCAGCTCAGGACTAGCGGGAGTGATCGGGGAGCTGTTTTTT. The rearrangement joins TRBV2 to TRBJ2-2; 13 nucleotides align to TRBD2. Germline V gives CDR1 SNHLY, CDR2 FYNNEI. With V trimmed by 8 bases and J by 7 bases, 7 bases remained unmatched. The CDR3 spans 15 residues.

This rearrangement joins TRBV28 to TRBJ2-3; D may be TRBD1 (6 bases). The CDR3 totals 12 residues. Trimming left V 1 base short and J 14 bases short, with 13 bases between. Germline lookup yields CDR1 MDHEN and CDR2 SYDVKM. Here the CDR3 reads CASSLSPGQVYF. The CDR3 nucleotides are TGTGCCAGCAGTTTATCTCCGGGACAAGTGTATTTT. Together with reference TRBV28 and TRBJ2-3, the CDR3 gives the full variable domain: DVKVTQSSRYLVKRTGEKVFLECVQDMDHENMFWYRQDPGLGLRLIYFSYDVKMKEKGDIPEGYSVSREKKERFSLILESASTNQTSMYLCASSLSPGQVYFGPGTRLTVL.

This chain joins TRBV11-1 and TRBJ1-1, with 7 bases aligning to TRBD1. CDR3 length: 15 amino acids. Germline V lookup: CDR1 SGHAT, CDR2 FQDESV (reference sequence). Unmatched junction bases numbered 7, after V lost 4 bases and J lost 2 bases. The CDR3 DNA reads TGTGCCAGCAGCTCTCGAGACAGGGTCAACACTGAAGCTTTCTTT. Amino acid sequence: CASSSRDRVNTEAFF.

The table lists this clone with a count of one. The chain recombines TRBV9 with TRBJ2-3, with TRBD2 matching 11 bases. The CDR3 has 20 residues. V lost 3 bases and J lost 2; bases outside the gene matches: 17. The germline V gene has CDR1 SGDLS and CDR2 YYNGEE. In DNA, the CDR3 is TGTGCCAGCAGCGCGAAACCCCCCGGGACTAGCGGTTACCTCACAGATACGCAGTATTTT. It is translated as CASSAKPPGTSGYLTDTQYF.

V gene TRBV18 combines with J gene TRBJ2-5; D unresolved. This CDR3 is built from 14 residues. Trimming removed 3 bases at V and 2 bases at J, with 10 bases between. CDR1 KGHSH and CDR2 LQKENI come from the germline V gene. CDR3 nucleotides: TGTGCCAGCTCACCCCAAAAAACACAAGAGACCCAGTACTTC. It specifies CASSPQKTQETQYF.

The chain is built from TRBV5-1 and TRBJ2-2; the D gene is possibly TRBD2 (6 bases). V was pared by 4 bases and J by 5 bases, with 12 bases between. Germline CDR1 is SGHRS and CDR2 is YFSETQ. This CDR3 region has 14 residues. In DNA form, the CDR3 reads TGCGCCAGCAGCAGTTCGGGAGCGACCGGGGAGCTGTTTTTT. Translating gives CASSSSGATGELFF.

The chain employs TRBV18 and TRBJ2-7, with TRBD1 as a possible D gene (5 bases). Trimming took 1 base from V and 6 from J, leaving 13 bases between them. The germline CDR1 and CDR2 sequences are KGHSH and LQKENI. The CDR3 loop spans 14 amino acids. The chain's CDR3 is CASSPQSQGSEQYF. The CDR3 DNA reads TGTGCCAGCTCACCACAGAGTCAGGGTAGCGAGCAGTACTTC.

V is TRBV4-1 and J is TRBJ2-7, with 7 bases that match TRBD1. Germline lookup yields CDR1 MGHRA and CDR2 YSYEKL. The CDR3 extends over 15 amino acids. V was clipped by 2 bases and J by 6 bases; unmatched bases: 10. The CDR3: CASSQNPRQGSEQYF. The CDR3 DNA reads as TGCGCCAGCAGCCAAAACCCCCGACAGGGAAGCGAGCAGTACTTC.

CDR3 residues: CASSLDPAVGTEAFF. CDR3 DNA: TGTGCCAGCAGCTTGGATCCGGCGGTCGGCACTGAAGCTTTCTTT. This chain joins TRBV5-5 and TRBJ1-1; D not resolved. This CDR3 has 15 residues. Germline-derived CDR1 and CDR2 are SGHKS and YYEKEE (reference sequence). V was cut by 0 bases and J by 4 bases, with 13 bases left in between.

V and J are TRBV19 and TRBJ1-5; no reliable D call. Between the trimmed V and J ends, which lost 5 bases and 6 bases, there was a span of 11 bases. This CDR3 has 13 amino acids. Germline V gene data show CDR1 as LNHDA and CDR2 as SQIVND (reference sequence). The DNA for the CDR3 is TGTGCCAGTAGTCCATTTCCATCTCAGCCCCAGCATTTT. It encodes CASSPFPSQPQHF.

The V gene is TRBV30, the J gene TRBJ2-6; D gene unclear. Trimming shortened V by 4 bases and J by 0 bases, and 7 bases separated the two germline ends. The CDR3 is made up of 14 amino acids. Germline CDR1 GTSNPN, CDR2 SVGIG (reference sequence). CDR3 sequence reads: CAWNPSSGANVLTF. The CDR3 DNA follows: TGTGCCTGGAATCCCAGCTCTGGGGCCAACGTCCTGACTTTC.

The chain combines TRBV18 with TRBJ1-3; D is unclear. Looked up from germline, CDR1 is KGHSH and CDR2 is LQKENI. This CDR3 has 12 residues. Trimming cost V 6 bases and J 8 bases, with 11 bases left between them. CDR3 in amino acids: CASSIVVDTIYF. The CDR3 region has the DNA TGTGCCAGCTCCATAGTAGTGGACACCATATATTTT.

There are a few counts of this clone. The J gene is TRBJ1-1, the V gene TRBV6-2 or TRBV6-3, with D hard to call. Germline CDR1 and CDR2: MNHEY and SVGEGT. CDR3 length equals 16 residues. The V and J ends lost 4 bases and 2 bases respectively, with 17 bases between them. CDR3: CASSSSRGWGNTEAFF. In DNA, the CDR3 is TGTGCCAGCAGTTCGAGCCGGGGATGGGGTAACACTGAAGCTTTCTTT.

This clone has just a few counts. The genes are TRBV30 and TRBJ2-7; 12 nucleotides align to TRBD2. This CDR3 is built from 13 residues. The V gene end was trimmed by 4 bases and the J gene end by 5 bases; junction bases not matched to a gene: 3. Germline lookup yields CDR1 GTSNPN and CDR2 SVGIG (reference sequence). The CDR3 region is CAWNRLAGDEQYF. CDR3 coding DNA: TGTGCCTGGAACAGACTAGCGGGAGACGAGCAGTACTTC.

Written as DNA, the CDR3 is TGTGCCAGCAGCGGGATCGGGAAGAACACGCAGTATTTT. Translated: CASSGIGKNTQYF. The chain is built from TRBV5-4 and TRBJ2-3; tentatively, D is TRBD2 (5 bases). Trimming took off 4 bases at V and 9 bases at J, with 15 bases between the two ends. Germline CDR1 and CDR2: SGHNT and YYREEE (reference sequence). This CDR3 comprises 13 residues.

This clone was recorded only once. The CDR3 protein is CASSNWLEQYF. CDR3 nucleotide sequence: TGTGCCAGCAGCAATTGGCTCGAGCAGTACTTC. The genes are TRBV5-6 and TRBJ2-7; D gene uncertain. The ends were cut back, 4 bases at V and 6 bases at J, with 8 bases in the middle. Looked up from germline, CDR1 is SGHDT and CDR2 is YYEEEE. There are 11 residues in the CDR3.

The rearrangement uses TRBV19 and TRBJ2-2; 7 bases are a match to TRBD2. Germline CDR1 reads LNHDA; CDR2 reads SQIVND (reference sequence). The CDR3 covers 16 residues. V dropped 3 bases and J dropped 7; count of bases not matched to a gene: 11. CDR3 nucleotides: TGTGCCAGTAGTATTTCAGGCGGGAGATTAGACGGGGAGCTGTTTTTT. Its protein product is CASSISGGRLDGELFF.

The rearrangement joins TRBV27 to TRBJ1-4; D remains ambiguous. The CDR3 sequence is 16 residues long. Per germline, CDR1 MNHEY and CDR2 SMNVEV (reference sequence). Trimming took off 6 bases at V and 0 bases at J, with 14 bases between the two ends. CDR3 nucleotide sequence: TGTGCCAGCAGGGTTCACCGAGCCGCAACTAATGAAAAACTGTTTTTT. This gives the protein CASRVHRAATNEKLFF.

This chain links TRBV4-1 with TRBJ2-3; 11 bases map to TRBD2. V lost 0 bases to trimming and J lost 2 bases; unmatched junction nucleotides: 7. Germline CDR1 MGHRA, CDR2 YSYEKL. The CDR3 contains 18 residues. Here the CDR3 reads CASSQDRGLAVHTDTQYF. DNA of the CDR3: TGCGCCAGCAGCCAAGACAGGGGACTAGCGGTCCACACAGATACGCAGTATTTT.

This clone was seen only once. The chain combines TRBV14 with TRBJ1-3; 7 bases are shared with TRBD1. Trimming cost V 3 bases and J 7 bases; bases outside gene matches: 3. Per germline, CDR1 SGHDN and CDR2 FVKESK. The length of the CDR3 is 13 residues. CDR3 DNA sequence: TGTGCCAGCAGCCATGGACAGGCGAACACCATATATTTT. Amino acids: CASSHGQANTIYF.

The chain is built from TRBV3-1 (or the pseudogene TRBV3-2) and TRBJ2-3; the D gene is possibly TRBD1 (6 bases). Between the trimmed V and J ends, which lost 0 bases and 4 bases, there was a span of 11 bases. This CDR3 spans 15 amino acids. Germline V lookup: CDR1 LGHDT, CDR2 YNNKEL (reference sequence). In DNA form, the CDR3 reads TGTGCCAGCAGCCAAGAAGGGACATTTGCAGATACGCAGTATTTT. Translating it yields CASSQEGTFADTQYF.

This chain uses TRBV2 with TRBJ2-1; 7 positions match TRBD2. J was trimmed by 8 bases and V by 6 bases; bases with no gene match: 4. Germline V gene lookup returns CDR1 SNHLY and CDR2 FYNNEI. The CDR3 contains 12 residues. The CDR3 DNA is TGTGCCAGCAGCGTCACTAGCGATGAGCAGTTCTTC. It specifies CASSVTSDEQFF.

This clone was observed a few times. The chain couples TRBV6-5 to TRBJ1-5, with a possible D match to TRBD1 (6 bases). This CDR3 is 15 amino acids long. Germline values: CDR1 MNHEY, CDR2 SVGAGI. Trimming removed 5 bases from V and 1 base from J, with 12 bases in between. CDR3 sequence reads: CASSQSQGSNQPQHF. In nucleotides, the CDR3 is TGTGCCAGCAGTCAATCCCAGGGGAGCAATCAGCCCCAGCATTTT.

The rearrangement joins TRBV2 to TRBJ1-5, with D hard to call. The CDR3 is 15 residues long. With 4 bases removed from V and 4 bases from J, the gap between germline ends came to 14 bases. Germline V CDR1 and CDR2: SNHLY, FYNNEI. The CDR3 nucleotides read TGTGCCAGCAGTGTCAGTCAGGTTCTTAATCAGCCCCAGCATTTT. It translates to CASSVSQVLNQPQHF.

CDR3 sequence reads: CASKLAGGRWNEQFF. For the CDR3, the DNA is TGTGCCAGCAAACTAGCGGGAGGGAGGTGGAATGAGCAGTTCTTC. The V and J genes are TRBV28 and TRBJ2-1, with 13 bases fitting TRBD2. With V trimmed by 7 bases and J by 7 bases, 7 bases remained unmatched. Germline V CDR1 and CDR2: MDHEN, SYDVKM. This CDR3 spans 15 amino acids. The full variable domain, rest sourced from reference TRBV28 and TRBJ2-1, is DVKVTQSSRYLVKRTGEKVFLECVQDMDHENMFWYRQDPGLGLRLIYFSYDVKMKEKGDIPEGYSVSREKKERFSLILESASTNQTSMYLCASKLAGGRWNEQFFGPGTRLTVL.

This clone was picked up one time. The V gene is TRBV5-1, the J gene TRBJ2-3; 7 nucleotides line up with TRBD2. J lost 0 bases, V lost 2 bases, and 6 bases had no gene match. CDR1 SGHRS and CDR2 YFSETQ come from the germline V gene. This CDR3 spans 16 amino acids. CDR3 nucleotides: TGCGCCAGCAGCTTTGGCGGGAGTCCTAGCACAGATACGCAGTATTTT. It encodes CASSFGGSPSTDTQYF.